These 28 T cell receptor beta chains originate from one sample sequenced in a study of graft-versus-host responses after intestinal transplantation. The antigens these receptors bind are not known. Assay: immunoSEQ multiplex PCR; the TCRdb copy retains only in-frame clones and omits some. The data show more than 65,000 clones, with roughly 90% seen just once and 7.6% held by the top ten. The material sequenced was unstimulated CD8+ T cells sorted from spleen or lymph node cells, taken before transplant. These receptors came from a human donor who was the organ donor for an intestinal transplant.

The chain links TRBV6-5 to TRBJ1-4; maybe TRBD1 (6 bases). This CDR3 has 16 amino acids. V lost 4 bases and J lost 3, with 15 bases in between. Germline assignment: CDR1 MNHEY and CDR2 SVGAGI. This CDR3 is CASSSGTGSANEKLFF. CDR3 sequence (DNA): TGTGCCAGCAGTTCCGGAACAGGGTCGGCTAATGAAAAACTGTTTTTT.

V is TRBV27 and J is TRBJ1-2; D is unresolved. The CDR3 length is 15 residues. Germline V gene lookup returns CDR1 MNHEY and CDR2 SMNVEV (reference sequence). V dropped 5 bases and J dropped 6 bases, with 19 bases sitting between them. The CDR3 DNA follows: TGTGCCAGCAGTGACCCGAATGGGGTTTTAAATGGCTACACCTTC. This sequence encodes CASSDPNGVLNGYTF.

This chain uses TRBV5-7 with TRBJ2-1, with D perhaps TRBD1 (5 bases). TRBV5-7 belongs to the ORF category, with a function that is uncertain. The CDR3 covers 15 residues. Trimming removed 2 bases at V and 8 bases at J, with 17 bases between. CDR3 sequence reads: CASSFLKGSMDEQFF. The DNA of the CDR3 is TGTGCCAGCAGCTTTCTGAAGGGGTCCATGGATGAGCAGTTCTTC.

The rearrangement joins TRBV14 to TRBJ2-2; 7 nucleotides agree with TRBD2. The V gene's germline CDR1 is SGHDN and CDR2 FVKESK. This CDR3 comprises 18 residues. Trimming removed 1 base from V and 3 bases from J; junction bases left unmatched: 11. The CDR3 region has the DNA TGTGCCAGCAGCCAAGTCCGGGCACCAGCGGGGCACACCGGGGAGCTGTTTTTT. Protein sequence: CASSQVRAPAGHTGELFF. The whole variable domain, remainder taken from reference TRBV14 and TRBJ2-2, is EAGVTQFPSHSVIEKGQTVTLRCDPISGHDNLYWYRRVMGKEIKFLLHFVKESKQDESGMPNNRFLAERTGGTYSTLKVQPAELEDSGVYFCASSQVRAPAGHTGELFFGEGSRLTVL.

This chain links TRBV11-2 with TRBJ2-7; D is unresolved. The CDR3 totals 12 residues. Germline V gives CDR1 SGHAT, CDR2 FQNNGV. Trimming stripped 2 bases from V and 4 bases from J, with 6 bases between. CDR3 region: CASSLISYEQYF. CDR3 in DNA: TGTGCCAGCAGCTTAATATCTTACGAGCAGTACTTC.

This sequence joins TRBV9 and TRBJ2-7, with 10 nucleotides matching TRBD1. The J call may not be correct, given that the DNA end is closer to TRBJ2-1. CDR3 length: 12 residues. Looked up from germline, CDR1 is SGDLS and CDR2 is YYNGEE. CDR3 nucleotides: TGTGCCAGCCGGGGACAGGGGACTGAGCAGTTCTTC. Translation gives CASRGQGTEQFF.

The rearrangement uses TRBV7-3 and TRBJ2-3, with 10 bases matching TRBD2. The germline V gene encodes CDR1 SGHTA and CDR2 FQGTGA. J was trimmed by 0 bases and V by 2 bases; bases with no gene match: 5. The length of the CDR3 is 17 residues. This CDR3 reads CASSLSLAGGSTDTQYF. CDR3 nucleotides: TGTGCCAGCAGCTTATCGTTAGCGGGGGGTAGCACAGATACGCAGTATTTT.

The rearrangement joins TRBV29-1 to TRBJ2-7; D is uncertain. The germline V gene has CDR1 SQVTM and CDR2 ANQGSEA. V lost 6 bases, J lost 2 bases, and 14 bases lay in between. The CDR3 totals 13 residues. The CDR3 loop reads CSVSGPYTYEQYF. In nucleotides, the CDR3 is TGCAGCGTCTCCGGGCCGTACACCTACGAGCAGTACTTC.

V is TRBV7-8 and J is TRBJ2-2; TRBD2 matches 10 bases. CDR3 length: 16 amino acids. Per the germline V gene, CDR1 is SGHVS and CDR2 is FQNEAQ. V was clipped by 5 bases and J by 5 bases; unmatched bases: 8. The CDR3 region has the DNA TGTGCCAGCAGCCCCCAAGCGGGAGGGTGGACCGGGGAGCTGTTTTTT. Protein sequence: CASSPQAGGWTGELFF.

This chain links TRBV4-1 with TRBJ2-1; D not resolved. The V and J ends lost 1 base and 2 bases respectively, with 6 bases between them. Germline CDR1 is MGHRA and CDR2 is YSYEKL. The CDR3 contains 14 residues. CDR3 sequence: CASSQVGPYNEQFF. DNA of the CDR3: TGCGCCAGCAGCCAAGTTGGGCCCTACAATGAGCAGTTCTTC.

A single count supports this clone. The V gene is TRBV29-1, the J gene TRBJ2-5; possibly TRBD1 for D (5 bases). Judging by the DNA end, TRBJ2-7 fits better; the J call may be wrong. The CDR3 is 16 residues long. CDR1 is SQVTM, CDR2 ANQGSEA, per germline. The CDR3 sequence: CSVEEREAGYPYEQYF. The CDR3 DNA follows: TGCAGCGTTGAAGAAAGAGAGGCAGGGTACCCCTACGAGCAGTACTTC.

The chain has TRBV11-2 and TRBJ1-4, with D perhaps TRBD1 (6 bases). The CDR3 totals 15 residues. From germline, CDR1 is SGHAT and CDR2 FQNNGV. V was pared by 5 bases and J by 4 bases, with 14 bases between. CDR3 sequence: CASSPVQGYNEKLFF. CDR3 sequence (DNA): TGTGCCAGCAGCCCCGTGCAGGGGTATAATGAAAAACTGTTTTTT.

This clone occurred a few times. The chain joins TRBV2 to TRBJ2-3; D is ambiguous. Germline V lookup: CDR1 SNHLY, CDR2 FYNNEI. The CDR3 sequence is 15 residues long. Trimming cost V 2 bases and J 2 bases, with 11 bases left between them. DNA of the CDR3: TGTGCCAGCAGTGAACTACAGCTTAACACAGATACGCAGTATTTT. It codes for CASSELQLNTDTQYF.

The rearrangement links TRBV27 to TRBJ2-3; D might be TRBD1 or TRBD2, each matching 5 bases. CDR1 is MNHEY and CDR2 is SMNVEV in the germline V gene (reference sequence). Trimming shortened V by 3 bases and J by 4 bases, and 17 bases separated the two germline ends. CDR3 length: 16 residues. Written as DNA, the CDR3 is TGTGCCAGCAGTTTTTTTCTTTGGGGGAGCCCAGATACGCAGTATTTT. It yields the protein CASSFFLWGSPDTQYF.

CDR3 loop: CASSLGVAGATDTQYF. CDR3 DNA sequence: TGTGCCAGCAGCTTAGGGGTAGCGGGGGCTACAGATACGCAGTATTTT. The chain recombines TRBV7-9 with TRBJ2-3; TRBD2 agrees at 9 bases. The germline CDR1 and CDR2 sequences are SEHNR and FQNEAQ (reference sequence). The CDR3 contains 16 residues. V lost 1 base to trimming and J lost 3 bases; unmatched junction nucleotides: 5.

The chain joins TRBV6-6 to TRBJ1-5; TRBD1 is a possible D gene (5 bases). Per the germline V gene, CDR1 is MNHNY and CDR2 is SVGAGI (reference sequence). Trimming removed 5 bases from V and 4 bases from J, with 15 bases in between. The CDR3 totals 15 residues. The CDR3 DNA is TGTGCCAGCAGTACCCCGGGGGTGGGTAATCAGCCCCAGCATTTT. Its translation is CASSTPGVGNQPQHF.

V usage is TRBV6-5 and J usage is TRBJ1-4; no reliable D call. The V end was cut by 4 bases, the J end by 5 bases, with 11 bases between. This CDR3 is 14 amino acids long. Germline CDR1 reads MNHEY; CDR2 reads SVGAGI. The CDR3 sequence is CASSSSDSNEKLFF. DNA for the CDR3: TGTGCCAGCAGTTCCTCAGATTCCAATGAAAAACTGTTTTTT.

The CDR3 DNA reads as TGTGCCAGCAGCTTAATCGGGAGCGGGAACACCGGGGAGCTGTTTTTT. Its protein product is CASSLIGSGNTGELFF. This chain uses TRBV7-3 with TRBJ2-2; D is perhaps TRBD2 (6 bases). With 1 base removed from V and 1 base from J, the gap between germline ends came to 10 bases. The CDR3 has 16 residues. CDR1 is SGHTA and CDR2 is FQGTGA in the germline V gene.

This clone has just one count. The CDR3 sequence: CASSSSGGFQETQYF. The CDR3 DNA sequence: TGTGCCAGCAGCTCTAGCGGGGGGTTCCAAGAGACCCAGTACTTC. The chain couples TRBV7-9 to TRBJ2-5; 11 nucleotides line up with TRBD2. Trimming removed 4 bases from V and 1 base from J; junction bases left unmatched: 2. Germline-derived CDR1 and CDR2 are SEHNR and FQNEAQ (reference sequence). The CDR3 contains 15 residues.

This chain links TRBV6-5 with TRBJ1-3; D gene uncertain. The CDR3 runs to 14 residues. V shed 5 bases and J shed 3 bases, with 11 bases lying between them. Germline V gives CDR1 MNHEY, CDR2 SVGAGI. This CDR3 is CASSTGIFGNTIYF. The CDR3 coding sequence is TGTGCCAGCAGTACCGGGATTTTTGGAAACACCATATATTTT.

This clone has a single count. The chain links TRBV4-1 to TRBJ1-2; TRBD1 agrees at 8 bases. Per the germline V gene, CDR1 is MGHRA and CDR2 is YSYEKL. Unmatched junction bases numbered 6, after V lost 4 bases and J lost 5 bases. CDR3 size: 14 residues. CDR3 sequence (DNA): TGCGCCAGCAGCCCGCGGGACAGGAAGTATGGCTACACCTTC. Its protein product is CASSPRDRKYGYTF.

V usage is TRBV7-6 and J usage is TRBJ2-3; 8 bases align to TRBD2. There are 16 residues in the CDR3. Germline trimming cut 0 bases from V and 0 bases from J; bases unmatched to any gene: 2. Germline V gene lookup returns CDR1 SGHVS and CDR2 FNYEAQ. The CDR3, as DNA: TGTGCCAGCAGCTTAGCACTAGCGGAAAGCACAGATACGCAGTATTTT. Translation gives CASSLALAESTDTQYF. Supplemented by reference TRBV7-6 and TRBJ2-3, the full variable domain reads GAGVSQSPRYKVTKRGQDVALRCDPISGHVSLYWYRQALGQGPEFLTYFNYEAQQDKSGLPNDRFSAERPEGSISTLTIQRTEQRDSAMYRCASSLALAESTDTQYFGPGTRLTVL.

The V gene is TRBV9, the J gene TRBJ2-1; tentatively, D is TRBD2 (5 bases). Germline loops: CDR1 SGDLS, CDR2 YYNGEE. Trimming stripped 3 bases from V and 3 bases from J, with 13 bases between. The CDR3 is 15 residues long. CDR3 amino acids: CASSDGVARYNEQFF. The CDR3 region has the DNA TGTGCCAGCAGCGACGGGGTAGCCCGCTACAATGAGCAGTTCTTC.

This clone occurred once. The V gene is TRBV29-1, the J gene TRBJ1-2; the match to TRBD1 covers 7 bases. CDR3 length: 12 amino acids. The junction had 3 bases not matched to a gene; V was cut back by 0 bases and J by 8 bases. The germline V gene encodes CDR1 SQVTM and CDR2 ANQGSEA. CDR3 loop: CSVEEPTGGYTF. The CDR3 DNA sequence: TGCAGCGTTGAAGAGCCGACAGGGGGCTACACCTTC.

The rearrangement joins TRBV7-8 to TRBJ2-3; D is tentatively TRBD1 or TRBD2 (5 bases each). The CDR3 extends over 17 amino acids. V was shortened by 5 bases and J by 2 bases, with 20 bases between the two germline ends. From germline, CDR1 is SGHVS and CDR2 FQNEAQ. The CDR3 is CASSKTGTELDTDTQYF. CDR3 in DNA: TGTGCCAGCAGCAAAACCGGGACGGAGCTAGACACAGATACGCAGTATTTT.

V is TRBV11-2 and J is TRBJ1-2; D is possibly TRBD1 (5 bases). The germline V and J ends were trimmed by 5 bases and 0 bases, with 10 bases remaining between them. The V gene's germline CDR1 is SGHAT and CDR2 FQNNGV. CDR3 length: 14 amino acids. CDR3 residues: CASSQGFTNYGYTF. CDR3 coding DNA: TGTGCCAGCAGCCAGGGTTTTACTAACTATGGCTACACCTTC.

The chain joins TRBV6-5 to TRBJ1-1; D possibly corresponds to TRBD1 (5 bases). In germline, CDR1 is MNHEY, CDR2 SVGAGI. This CDR3 is built from 14 residues. The germline V and J ends were trimmed by 5 bases and 3 bases, with 13 bases remaining between them. CDR3 protein: CASSEPTGDTEAFF. Here the CDR3 DNA reads TGTGCCAGCAGTGAGCCGACGGGGGACACTGAAGCTTTCTTT.

The chain joins TRBV27 to TRBJ2-3, with D maybe TRBD2 (5 bases). This CDR3 has 15 residues. Germline-derived CDR1 and CDR2 are MNHEY and SMNVEV (reference sequence). V was cut by 5 bases and J by 3 bases, with 15 bases left in between. The DNA of the CDR3 is TGTGCCAGCAGTGGCCTTTACGGGGTGACAGATACGCAGTATTTT. Translated: CASSGLYGVTDTQYF.